This T cell receptor (beta chain) was found in a study of response to subunit inactivated influenza vaccine. This CDR3 is 16 amino acids long. V was pared by 4 bases and J by 5 bases, with 8 bases of the junction left unmatched. Germline CDR1 reads LGHDT; CDR2 reads YNNKEL (reference sequence). From the RT-PCR reads, TCRdb called clonotypes with MiXCR, one entry per CDR3 protein. The data contain some 550,000 distinct CDR3 sequences, roughly 25% of them singletons. In addition, the sample was reused for a study of T cells expressing NK-cell markers. As that report states: With UMIs, 5'RACE template switching was used to make TCR beta cDNA.

The specimen was CD4+ T cells sorted from PBMCs, collected 11 to 12 days after vaccination. The sequence derives from a man in his fifties who received an inactivated influenza vaccine. The rearrangement joins TRBV3-1 to TRBJ2-7; 13 bases are a match to TRBD2. CDR3 DNA sequence: TGTGCCAGCAGCCGAACCGGGACTAGCGGGGCCCACGAGCAGTACTTC. Its translation: CASSRTGTSGAHEQYF.